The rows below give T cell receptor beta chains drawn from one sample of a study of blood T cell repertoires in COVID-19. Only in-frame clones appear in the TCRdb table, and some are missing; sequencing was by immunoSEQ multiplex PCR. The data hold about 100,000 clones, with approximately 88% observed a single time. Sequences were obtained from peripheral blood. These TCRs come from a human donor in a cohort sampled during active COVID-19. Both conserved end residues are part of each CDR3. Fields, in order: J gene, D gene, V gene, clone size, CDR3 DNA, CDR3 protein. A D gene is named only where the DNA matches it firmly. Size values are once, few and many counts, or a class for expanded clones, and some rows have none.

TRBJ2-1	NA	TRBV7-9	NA	TGTGCCAGCAGCCCACGGGGGTTGTCCTACAATGAGCAGTTCTTC	CASSPRGLSYNEQFF
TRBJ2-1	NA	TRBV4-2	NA	TGTGCCAGCAGCCAAGAGAGAACTAGGGAACATGAGCAGTTCTTC	CASSQERTREHEQFF
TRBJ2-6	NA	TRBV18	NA	TGTGCCAGCTCACCAGCCACAGGGCCCCGCTCTGGGGCCAACGTCCTGACTTTC	CASSPATGPRSGANVLTF
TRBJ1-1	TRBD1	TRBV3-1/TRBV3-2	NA	TGTGCCAGCAGCGAACGACAGGGGAACACTGAAGCTTTCTTT	CASSERQGNTEAFF
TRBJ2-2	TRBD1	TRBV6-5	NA	TGTGCCAGCAGTCCCCAGGACAGGGTCACCGGGGAGCTGTTTTTT	CASSPQDRVTGELFF
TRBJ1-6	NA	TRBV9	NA	TGTGCCAGCAGCGCCTACCCCGGGGTAATGGGGAATTCACCCCTCCACTTT	CASSAYPGVMGNSPLHF
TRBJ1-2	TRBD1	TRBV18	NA	TGTGCCAGCTCCTCTGGAAGGGGGCGAGGTGGCTACACCTTC	CASSSGRGRGGYTF
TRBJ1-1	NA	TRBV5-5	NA	TGTGCCAGCAGCTTGCCGGTGAACACTGAAGCTTTCTTT	CASSLPVNTEAFF
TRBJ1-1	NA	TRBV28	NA	TGTGCCAGCAGTTTATACGTGGACTCGCTGAACACTGAAGCTTTCTTT	CASSLYVDSLNTEAFF
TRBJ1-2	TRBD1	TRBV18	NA	TGTGCCAGCTCACCCGACCAATTGACAGGGGATGGCTACACCTTC	CASSPDQLTGDGYTF
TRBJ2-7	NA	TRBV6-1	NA	TGTGCCAGCAGTGAGGGACACGGGTCGCTCTACGAGCAGTACTTC	CASSEGHGSLYEQYF
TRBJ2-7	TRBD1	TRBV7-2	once	TGTGCCAGCAGCCCAAGACAGGGCTACGAGCAGTACTTC	CASSPRQGYEQYF
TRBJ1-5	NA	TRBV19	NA	TGTGCCAGTAGTGGAGAGGGTTCAGGCGGTGCGTTGATTCTGGGGTACGGTCAGCCCCAGCATTTT	CASSGEGSGGALILGYGQPQHF
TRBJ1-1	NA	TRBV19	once	TGTGCCAGTAGTATTTCCAGGATGAACACTGAAGCTTTCTTT	CASSISRMNTEAFF
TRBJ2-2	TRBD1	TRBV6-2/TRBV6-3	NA	TGTGCCAGCAGTTACTCCGGGACAGGGACCGGGGAGCTGTTTTTT	CASSYSGTGTGELFF
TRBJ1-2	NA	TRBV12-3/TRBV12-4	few	TGTGCCAGCAGCCTCGAGGTTAACTATGGCTACACCTTC	CASSLEVNYGYTF
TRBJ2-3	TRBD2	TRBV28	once	TGTGCCAGCAGCTCGCATTCGGGGGGGACAGATACGCAGTATTTT	CASSSHSGGTDTQYF
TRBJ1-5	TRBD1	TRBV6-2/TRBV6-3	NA	TGTGCCAGCAGTTACCCACCCCATGGGACAGGGGGCGTGTTTCAGCCCCAGCATTTT	CASSYPPHGTGGVFQPQHF
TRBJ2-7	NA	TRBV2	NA	TGTGCCAGCAGTGACGCAGGGGATTCCGACGAGCAGTACTTC	CASSDAGDSDEQYF
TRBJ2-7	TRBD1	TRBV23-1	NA	TGCGCCAGCAGTCTGAACGGGACAGGGGATTCCTACGAGCAGTACTTC	CASSLNGTGDSYEQYF
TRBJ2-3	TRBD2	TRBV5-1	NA	TGCGCCAGCAGCTTGGAGCCCAGCGGGGGGCCTAATACGCAGTATTTT	CASSLEPSGGPNTQYF
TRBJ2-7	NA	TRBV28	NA	TGTGCCAGCAGCCTAGCTGGACAGTCCTACGAGCAGTACTTC	CASSLAGQSYEQYF
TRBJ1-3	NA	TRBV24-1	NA	TGTGCCACCAGTGGAGTTCCTGGAAACACCATATATTTT	CATSGVPGNTIYF
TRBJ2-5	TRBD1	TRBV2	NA	TGTGCCAGCAAGGACAGGAAAGAGACCCAGTACTTC	CASKDRKETQYF
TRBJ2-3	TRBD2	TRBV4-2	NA	TGTGCCAGCAGCCAAGGGAGGACTAGCGGGGGAAGCACAGATACGCAGTATTTT	CASSQGRTSGGSTDTQYF
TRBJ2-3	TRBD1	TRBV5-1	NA	TGCGCCAGCAGCCCGGGACAGGTCACAGATACGCAGTATTTT	CASSPGQVTDTQYF
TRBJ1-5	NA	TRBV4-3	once	TGCGCCAGCAGCCAAGATTTTACAGGGTCCGGTCAGCCCCAGCATTTT	CASSQDFTGSGQPQHF
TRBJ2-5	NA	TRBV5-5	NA	TGTGCCAGCAGGCCGGCTCGCGGAGAGACCCAGTACTTC	CASRPARGETQYF